This entry features one T cell receptor beta chain sequence. Germline values: CDR1 LGHNA, CDR2 YSLEER. The J segment lost 13 bases and the V segment lost 0 bases, leaving 9 bases of the junction unmatched. There are 15 residues in the CDR3. This entry comes from a study of blood T cell repertoires in COVID-19. In the study overall: Sources were T cells, B-cell-depleted T cells, or PBMCs; the material itself was cDNA or gDNA.

TCRdb keeps only in-frame clones here, not all; method: immunoSEQ multiplex PCR. The profile covers over 250,000 clones, with around 87% appearing a single time and 2.3% taken by the ten largest. The TCR comes from a woman aged 45 to 65 with acute or convalescent COVID-19. The V and J genes are TRBV4-3 and TRBJ2-6, with TRBD2 matching over 7 bases. Sequencing input: peripheral blood. CDR3 nucleotides: TGCGCCAGCAGCCAAGAGTCCCCTGGGGGAGGGGTCCTGACTTTC. Translating it yields CASSQESPGGGVLTF.